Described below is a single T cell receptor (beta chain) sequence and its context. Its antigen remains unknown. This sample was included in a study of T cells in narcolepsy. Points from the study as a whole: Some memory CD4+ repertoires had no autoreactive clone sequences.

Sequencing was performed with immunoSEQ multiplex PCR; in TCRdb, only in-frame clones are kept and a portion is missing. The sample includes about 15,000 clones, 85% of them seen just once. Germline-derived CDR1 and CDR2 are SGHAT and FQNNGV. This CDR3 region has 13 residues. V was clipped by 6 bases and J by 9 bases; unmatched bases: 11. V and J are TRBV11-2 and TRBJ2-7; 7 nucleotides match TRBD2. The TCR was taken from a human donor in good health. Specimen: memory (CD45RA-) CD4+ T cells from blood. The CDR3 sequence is CASRPAGSIWQYF. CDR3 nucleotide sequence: TGTGCCAGCAGGCCAGCGGGATCAATATGGCAGTACTTC.